These T cell receptor beta chains were read from a single sample in a study of CD8+CD57+ T cells in acquired aplastic anemia. TCRdb re-called the reads with MiXCR, one entry per CDR3 protein. The sample records approximately 190,000 distinct CDR3 sequences, around 47% being singletons. The sample comprised sorted CD4+, CD8+, or CD8+CD57+ T cells (not recorded which) from PBMCs. The receptors were sampled from a human donor with aplastic anemia. The CDR3 runs from the conserved cysteine through the conserved F or W. D genes are given only for firm matches. Size values are once, few and many counts, or a class for expanded clones, and some rows have none.

V gene: TRBV7-3; D gene: TRBD1; J gene: TRBJ1-1; clone size: -; CDR3 protein: CASSWTGVSTEAFF; CDR3 DNA: TGTGCCAGCAGTTGGACAGGGGTAAGCACTGAAGCTTTCTTT
V gene: TRBV7-8; D gene: -; J gene: TRBJ1-2; clone size: few; CDR3 protein: CASSPSGEGYTF; CDR3 DNA: TGTGCCAGCAGCCCTTCTGGGGAAGGCTACACCTTC
V gene: TRBV10-2; D gene: TRBD1; J gene: TRBJ1-1; clone size: -; CDR3 protein: CASSDRTGPRMNTEAFF; CDR3 DNA: TGCGCCAGCAGTGATCGGACAGGGCCCCGTATGAACACTGAAGCTTTCTTT
V gene: TRBV5-1; D gene: -; J gene: TRBJ2-7; clone size: -; CDR3 protein: CASSPPQAAIYEQYF; CDR3 DNA: TGCGCCAGCAGCCCCCCCCAGGCAGCGATCTACGAGCAGTACTTC
V gene: TRBV2; D gene: -; J gene: TRBJ2-7; clone size: -; CDR3 protein: CARGRTVSPYEQYF; CDR3 DNA: TGTGCCAGGGGGAGGACAGTATCGCCTTACGAGCAGTACTTC
V gene: TRBV29-1; D gene: TRBD1; J gene: TRBJ1-4; clone size: few; CDR3 protein: CSVVGQNEKLFF; CDR3 DNA: TGCAGCGTTGTGGGACAGAATGAAAAACTGTTTTTT
V gene: TRBV10-3; D gene: TRBD1; J gene: TRBJ1-1; clone size: -; CDR3 protein: CASRQGTLEAFF; CDR3 DNA: TGTGCCAGCAGACAGGGAACCCTTGAAGCTTTCTTT
V gene: TRBV5-1; D gene: -; J gene: TRBJ2-2; clone size: many; CDR3 protein: CASSNAAVGTGELFF; CDR3 DNA: TGCGCCAGCAGTAATGCGGCAGTTGGCACCGGGGAGCTGTTTTTT
V gene: TRBV10-3; D gene: -; J gene: TRBJ2-3; clone size: -; CDR3 protein: CAISGGTQGTQYF; CDR3 DNA: TGTGCCATCAGTGGGGGGACCCAAGGGACGCAGTATTTT
V gene: TRBV11-2; D gene: -; J gene: TRBJ2-1; clone size: many; CDR3 protein: CASSPRGTSYNEQFF; CDR3 DNA: TGTGCCAGCAGCCCTCGGGGGACGTCCTACAATGAGCAGTTCTTC
V gene: TRBV24-1; D gene: -; J gene: TRBJ2-2; clone size: medium-sized; CDR3 protein: CATSFRQTGELFF; CDR3 DNA: TGTGCCACCAGCTTCAGACAGACCGGGGAGCTGTTTTTT
V gene: TRBV12-5; D gene: -; J gene: TRBJ1-5; clone size: -; CDR3 protein: CASALGSWDQPQHF; CDR3 DNA: TGTGCTAGTGCCCTCGGGTCTTGGGATCAGCCCCAGCATTTT
V gene: TRBV11-1; D gene: -; J gene: TRBJ2-1; clone size: few; CDR3 protein: CASSLLGGAYNEQFF; CDR3 DNA: TGTGCCAGCAGCTTATTGGGGGGCGCTTACAATGAGCAGTTCTTC
V gene: TRBV9; D gene: -; J gene: TRBJ1-2; clone size: -; CDR3 protein: CASSVGQALDGYTF; CDR3 DNA: TGTGCCAGCAGCGTAGGTCAGGCCCTGGATGGCTACACCTTC
V gene: TRBV20-1; D gene: TRBD1; J gene: TRBJ1-4; clone size: -; CDR3 protein: CSARLTGGDYEKLFF; CDR3 DNA: TGCAGTGCTAGACTTACAGGGGGAGATTATGAAAAACTGTTTTTT
V gene: TRBV10-3; D gene: TRBD1; J gene: TRBJ1-1; clone size: many; CDR3 protein: CAIGTGRGTEAFF; CDR3 DNA: TGTGCCATCGGGACAGGTAGGGGGACTGAAGCTTTCTTT
V gene: TRBV7-2; D gene: -; J gene: TRBJ1-2; clone size: many; CDR3 protein: CASSLLGWGYGYTF; CDR3 DNA: TGTGCCAGCAGCTTATTAGGGTGGGGTTATGGCTACACCTTC
V gene: TRBV11-2; D gene: TRBD2; J gene: TRBJ2-7; clone size: -; CDR3 protein: CASSLRSGRPSYEQYF; CDR3 DNA: TGTGCCAGCAGCTTGCGTAGCGGGAGGCCATCCTACGAGCAGTACTTC
V gene: TRBV12-3/TRBV12-4; D gene: -; J gene: TRBJ1-3; clone size: many; CDR3 protein: CASSPTHSGNTIYF; CDR3 DNA: TGTGCCAGCAGTCCTACCCACTCTGGAAACACCATATATTTT
V gene: TRBV20-1; D gene: -; J gene: TRBJ2-1; clone size: -; CDR3 protein: CSVRQGGHNERFF; CDR3 DNA: TGCAGTGTTAGGCAGGGGGGCCACAATGAGCGGTTCTTC
V gene: TRBV5-1; D gene: -; J gene: TRBJ2-7; clone size: many; CDR3 protein: CASTPRGSSYEQYF; CDR3 DNA: TGCGCCAGCACCCCTCGGGGGAGCTCCTACGAGCAGTACTTC
V gene: TRBV29-1; D gene: -; J gene: TRBJ2-2; clone size: many; CDR3 protein: CSVRQNTGELFF; CDR3 DNA: TGCAGCGTTCGACAGAACACCGGGGAGCTGTTTTTT
V gene: TRBV10-3; D gene: -; J gene: TRBJ2-4; clone size: -; CDR3 protein: CASSPDTGGIQYF; CDR3 DNA: TGTGCCAGCAGTCCCGATACTGGGGGCATTCAGTACTTC
V gene: TRBV2; D gene: TRBD1; J gene: TRBJ2-1; clone size: -; CDR3 protein: CASSDNKGQGFF; CDR3 DNA: TGTGCCAGCAGTGACAACAAGGGACAGGGGTTCTTC
V gene: TRBV10-3; D gene: -; J gene: TRBJ2-1; clone size: -; CDR3 protein: CAISDPSAGAGNEQFF; CDR3 DNA: TGTGCCATCAGTGACCCGTCGGCGGGGGCTGGTAATGAGCAGTTCTTC
V gene: TRBV7-9; D gene: -; J gene: TRBJ1-3; clone size: many; CDR3 protein: CASSLANRVTGNTIYF; CDR3 DNA: TGTGCCAGCAGCTTAGCGAACAGGGTAACTGGAAACACCATATATTTT
V gene: TRBV15; D gene: -; J gene: TRBJ2-5; clone size: few; CDR3 protein: CATSRDLLGVGETQYF; CDR3 DNA: TGTGCCACCAGCAGAGATCTTTTGGGTGTCGGCGAGACCCAGTACTTC
V gene: TRBV7-2; D gene: -; J gene: TRBJ1-1; clone size: many; CDR3 protein: CASSPRGRNTEAFF; CDR3 DNA: TGTGCCAGCAGCCCCCGCGGGAGGAACACTGAAGCTTTCTTT
V gene: TRBV27; D gene: TRBD2; J gene: TRBJ2-1; clone size: few; CDR3 protein: CASGAGGRTYNEQFF; CDR3 DNA: TGTGCCAGCGGGGCGGGAGGGAGAACCTACAATGAGCAGTTCTTC